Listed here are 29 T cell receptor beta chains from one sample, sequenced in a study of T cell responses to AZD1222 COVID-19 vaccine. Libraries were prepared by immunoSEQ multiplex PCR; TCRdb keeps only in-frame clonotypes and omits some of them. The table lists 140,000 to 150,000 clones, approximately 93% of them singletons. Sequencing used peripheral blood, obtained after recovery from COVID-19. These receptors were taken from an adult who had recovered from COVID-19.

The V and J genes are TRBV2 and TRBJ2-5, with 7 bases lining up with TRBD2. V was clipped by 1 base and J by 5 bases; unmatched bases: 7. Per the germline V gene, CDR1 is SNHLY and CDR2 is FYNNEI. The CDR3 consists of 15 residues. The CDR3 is CASSEGAGAGETQYF. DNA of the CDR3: TGTGCCAGCAGTGAAGGGGCGGGAGCGGGCGAGACCCAGTACTTC.

CDR3 sequence: CASSLTWVRSAYGYTF. In DNA, the CDR3 is TGTGCCAGCAGTTTAACCTGGGTCAGATCAGCCTATGGCTACACCTTC. The chain couples TRBV27 to TRBJ1-2, with D unresolved. Germline V gives CDR1 MNHEY, CDR2 SMNVEV (reference sequence). The CDR3 runs to 16 residues. The V and J ends lost 2 bases and 4 bases respectively, with 17 bases between them.

The CDR3 region is CSVEDPGTGSYEQYF. CDR3 nucleotide sequence: TGCAGCGTTGAAGATCCCGGGACAGGGTCCTACGAGCAGTACTTC. V usage is TRBV29-1 and J usage is TRBJ2-7; 9 nucleotides line up with TRBD1. This CDR3 is built from 15 residues. Germline V lookup: CDR1 SQVTM, CDR2 ANQGSEA. Trimming cost V 0 bases and J 1 base; bases outside gene matches: 4.

The CDR3 here is CASSDDGQPNEKLFF. CDR3 bases: TGTGCCAGCAGTGACGACGGACAACCGAATGAAAAACTGTTTTTT. The chain combines TRBV2 with TRBJ1-4; D perhaps matches TRBD1 (5 bases). This CDR3 is built from 15 residues. The germline V gene encodes CDR1 SNHLY and CDR2 FYNNEI. V was pared by 3 bases and J by 5 bases, with 13 bases between.

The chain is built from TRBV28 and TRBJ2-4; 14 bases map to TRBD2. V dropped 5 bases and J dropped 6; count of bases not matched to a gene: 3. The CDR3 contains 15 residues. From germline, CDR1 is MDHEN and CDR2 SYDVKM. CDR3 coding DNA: TGTGCCAGCAGTCGGACTAGCGGGAGGAGAAACATTCAGTACTTC. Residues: CASSRTSGRRNIQYF.

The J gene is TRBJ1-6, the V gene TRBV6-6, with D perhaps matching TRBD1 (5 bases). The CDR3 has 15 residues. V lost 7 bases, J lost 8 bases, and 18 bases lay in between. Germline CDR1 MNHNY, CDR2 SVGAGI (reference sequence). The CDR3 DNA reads TGTGCCAGCACCTCCGAGGGGCCAGCGTATTCACCCCTCCACTTT. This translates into CASTSEGPAYSPLHF.

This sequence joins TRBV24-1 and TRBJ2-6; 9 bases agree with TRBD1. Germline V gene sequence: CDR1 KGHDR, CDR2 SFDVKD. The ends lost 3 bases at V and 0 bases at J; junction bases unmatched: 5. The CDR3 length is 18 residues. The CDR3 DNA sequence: TGTGCCACCAGTGATGCCGGGACAGGGAGCTCTGGGGCCAACGTCCTGACTTTC. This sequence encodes CATSDAGTGSSGANVLTF.

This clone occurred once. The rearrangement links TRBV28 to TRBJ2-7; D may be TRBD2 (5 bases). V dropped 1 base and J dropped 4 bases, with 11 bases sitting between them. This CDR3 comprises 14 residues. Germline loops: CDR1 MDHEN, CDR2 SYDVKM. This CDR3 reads CASSLSGSEYEQYF. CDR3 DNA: TGTGCCAGCAGTTTATCGGGGTCGGAGTACGAGCAGTACTTC.

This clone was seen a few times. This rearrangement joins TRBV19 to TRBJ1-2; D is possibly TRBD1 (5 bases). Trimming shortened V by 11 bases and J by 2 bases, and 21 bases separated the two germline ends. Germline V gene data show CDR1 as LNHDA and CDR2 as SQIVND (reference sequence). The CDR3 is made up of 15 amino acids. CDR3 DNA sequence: TGTGCCTCACGGCGGGGGAGGGGAACCAACTATGGCTACACCTTC. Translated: CASRRGRGTNYGYTF.

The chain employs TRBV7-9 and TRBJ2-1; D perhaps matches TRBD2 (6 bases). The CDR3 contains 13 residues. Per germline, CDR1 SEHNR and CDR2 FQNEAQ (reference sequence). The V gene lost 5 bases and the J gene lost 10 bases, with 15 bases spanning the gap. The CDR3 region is CASSPGLAGEQFF. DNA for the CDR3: TGTGCCAGCAGCCCCGGCCTGGCGGGGGAGCAGTTCTTC.

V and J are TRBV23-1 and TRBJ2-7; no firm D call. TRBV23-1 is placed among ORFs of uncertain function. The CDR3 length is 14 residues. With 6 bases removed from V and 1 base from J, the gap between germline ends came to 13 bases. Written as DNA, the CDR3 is TGCGCCAGCAGCCCGGTCCCTGGGTCCTACGAGCAGTACTTC. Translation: CASSPVPGSYEQYF.

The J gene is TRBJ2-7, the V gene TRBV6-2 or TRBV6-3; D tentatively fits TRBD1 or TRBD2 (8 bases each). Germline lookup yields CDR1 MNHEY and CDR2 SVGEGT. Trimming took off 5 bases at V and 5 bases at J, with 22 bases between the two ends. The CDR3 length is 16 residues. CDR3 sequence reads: CASSRQGTGGAHEQYF. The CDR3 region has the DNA TGTGCCAGCAGTCGACAGGGGACGGGAGGGGCCCACGAGCAGTACTTC.

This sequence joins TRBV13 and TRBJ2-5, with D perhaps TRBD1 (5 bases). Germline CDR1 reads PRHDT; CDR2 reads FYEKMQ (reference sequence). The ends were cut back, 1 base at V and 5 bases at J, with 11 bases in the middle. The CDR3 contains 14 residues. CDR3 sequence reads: CASSLDQGSETQYF. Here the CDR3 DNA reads TGTGCCAGCAGCTTAGACCAGGGATCGGAGACCCAGTACTTC.

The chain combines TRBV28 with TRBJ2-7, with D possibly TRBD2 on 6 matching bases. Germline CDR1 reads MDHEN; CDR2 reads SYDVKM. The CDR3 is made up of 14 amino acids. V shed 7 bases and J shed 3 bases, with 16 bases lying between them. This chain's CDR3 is CASTERERRYEQYF. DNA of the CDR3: TGTGCCAGCACGGAACGGGAGAGGCGCTACGAGCAGTACTTC.

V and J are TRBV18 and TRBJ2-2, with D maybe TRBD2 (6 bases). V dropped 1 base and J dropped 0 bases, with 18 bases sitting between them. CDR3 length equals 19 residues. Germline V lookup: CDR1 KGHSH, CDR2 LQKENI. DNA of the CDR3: TGTGCCAGCTCACCACGCCCCCCGGCGGGGACCCCGAACACCGGGGAGCTGTTTTTT. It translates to CASSPRPPAGTPNTGELFF.

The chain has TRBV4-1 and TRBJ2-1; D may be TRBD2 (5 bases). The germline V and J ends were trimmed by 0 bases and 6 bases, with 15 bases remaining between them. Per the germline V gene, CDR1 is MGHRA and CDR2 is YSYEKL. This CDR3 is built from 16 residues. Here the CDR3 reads CASSQEPTGSSNEQFF. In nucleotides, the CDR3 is TGCGCCAGCAGCCAAGAACCGACGGGATCTAGCAATGAGCAGTTCTTC.

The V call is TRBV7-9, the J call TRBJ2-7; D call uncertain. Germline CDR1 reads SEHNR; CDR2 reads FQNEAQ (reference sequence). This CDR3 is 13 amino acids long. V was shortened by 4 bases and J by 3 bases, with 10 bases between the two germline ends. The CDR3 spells CASSSPGYYEQYF. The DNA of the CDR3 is TGTGCCAGCAGCTCCCCTGGTTACTACGAGCAGTACTTC. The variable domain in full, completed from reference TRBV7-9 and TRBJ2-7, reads DTGVSQNPRHKITKRGQNVTFRCDPISEHNRLYWYRQTLGQGPEFLTYFQNEAQLEKSRLLSDRFSAERPKGSFSTLEIQRTEQGDSAMYLCASSSPGYYEQYFGPGTRLTVT.

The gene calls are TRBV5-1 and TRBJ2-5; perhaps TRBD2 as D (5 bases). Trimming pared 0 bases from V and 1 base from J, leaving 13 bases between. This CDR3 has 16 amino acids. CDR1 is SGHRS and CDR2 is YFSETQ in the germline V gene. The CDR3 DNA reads TGCGCCAGCAGCTTGGTTCTAGCCCCGAGCCAAGAGACCCAGTACTTC. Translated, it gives CASSLVLAPSQETQYF.

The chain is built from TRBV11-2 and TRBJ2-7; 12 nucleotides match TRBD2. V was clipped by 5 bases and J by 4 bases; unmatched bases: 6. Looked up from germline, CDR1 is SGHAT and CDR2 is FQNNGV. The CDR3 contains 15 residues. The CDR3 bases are TGTGCCAGCAGCCAACTAGCGGGAGGCCCGTACGAGCAGTACTTC. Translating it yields CASSQLAGGPYEQYF.

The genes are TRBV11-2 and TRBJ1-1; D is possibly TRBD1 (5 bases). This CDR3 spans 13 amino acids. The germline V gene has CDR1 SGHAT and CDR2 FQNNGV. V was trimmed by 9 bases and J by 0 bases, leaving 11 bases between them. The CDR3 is CASSRGMNTEAFF. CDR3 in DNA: TGTGCCAGTTCTAGGGGCATGAACACTGAAGCTTTCTTT.

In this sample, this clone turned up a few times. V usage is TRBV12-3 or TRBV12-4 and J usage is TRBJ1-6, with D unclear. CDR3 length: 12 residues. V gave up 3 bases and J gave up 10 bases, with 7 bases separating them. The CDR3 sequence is CASSLYESPLHF. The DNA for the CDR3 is TGTGCCAGCAGTTTGTACGAATCACCCCTCCACTTT.

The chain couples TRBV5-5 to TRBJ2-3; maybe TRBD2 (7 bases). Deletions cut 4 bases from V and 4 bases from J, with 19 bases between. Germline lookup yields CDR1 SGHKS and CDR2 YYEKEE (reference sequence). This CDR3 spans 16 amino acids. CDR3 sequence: CASSTGRSGGADTQYF. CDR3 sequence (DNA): TGTGCCAGCAGCACAGGGAGAAGTGGGGGGGCAGATACGCAGTATTTT.

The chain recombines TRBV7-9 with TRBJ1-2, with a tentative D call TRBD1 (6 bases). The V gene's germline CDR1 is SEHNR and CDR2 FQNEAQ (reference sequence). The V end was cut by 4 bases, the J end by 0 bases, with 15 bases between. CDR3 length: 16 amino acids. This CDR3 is CASSSRRGGTNYGYTF. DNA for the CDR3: TGTGCCAGCAGCTCCCGGAGGGGGGGGACTAACTATGGCTACACCTTC.

In DNA form, the CDR3 reads TGTGCCAGCTCACCTCTGGGGCAACCCGCCTATAATTCACCCCTCCACTTT. Translating gives CASSPLGQPAYNSPLHF. The V gene is TRBV18, the J gene TRBJ1-6; D may be TRBD1 (5 bases). The length of the CDR3 is 17 residues. In germline, CDR1 is KGHSH, CDR2 LQKENI. Trimming took off 3 bases at V and 2 bases at J, with 14 bases between the two ends.

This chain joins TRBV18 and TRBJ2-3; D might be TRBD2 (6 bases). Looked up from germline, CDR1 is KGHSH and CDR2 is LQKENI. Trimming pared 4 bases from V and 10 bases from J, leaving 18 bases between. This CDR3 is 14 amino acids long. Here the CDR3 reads CASSQTSLAAAQYF. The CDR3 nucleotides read TGTGCCAGCTCACAGACTAGTTTGGCGGCGGCGCAGTATTTT.

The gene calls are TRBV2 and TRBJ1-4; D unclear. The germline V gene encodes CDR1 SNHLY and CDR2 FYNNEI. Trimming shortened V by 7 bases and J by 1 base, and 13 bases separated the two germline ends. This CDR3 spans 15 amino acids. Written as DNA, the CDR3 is TGTGCCAGCACCTCCTTGAGGAGAACTAATGAAAAACTGTTTTTT. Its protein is CASTSLRRTNEKLFF.

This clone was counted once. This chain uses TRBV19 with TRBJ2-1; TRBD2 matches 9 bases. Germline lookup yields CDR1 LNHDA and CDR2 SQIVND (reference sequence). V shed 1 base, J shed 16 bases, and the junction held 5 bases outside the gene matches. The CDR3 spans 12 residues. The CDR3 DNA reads TGTGCCAGTAGTATAGGCGGGAGGGCCCTCTTCTTC. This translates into CASSIGGRALFF.

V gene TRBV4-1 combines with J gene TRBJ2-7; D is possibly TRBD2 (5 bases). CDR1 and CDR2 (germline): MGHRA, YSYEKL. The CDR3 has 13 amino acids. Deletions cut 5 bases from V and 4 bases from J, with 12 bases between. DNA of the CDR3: TGCGCCAGCAGCGGAGGACTTCCATACGAGCAGTACTTC. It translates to CASSGGLPYEQYF.

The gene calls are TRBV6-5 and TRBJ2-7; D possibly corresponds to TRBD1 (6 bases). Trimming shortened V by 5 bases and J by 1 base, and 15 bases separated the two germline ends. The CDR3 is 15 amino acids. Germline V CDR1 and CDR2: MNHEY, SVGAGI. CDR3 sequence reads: CASSPEGVTSYEQYF. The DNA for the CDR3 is TGTGCCAGCAGTCCCGAGGGGGTTACGTCCTACGAGCAGTACTTC.